These 14 T cell receptor beta chains were all obtained from the same sample, sequenced in a study of Graves' ophthalmopathy and Graves' hyperthyroidism. CDR3 regions of TCR beta were amplified from RNA transcripts. HTBI primers were employed in first-round RT-PCR, then a second-round multiplex PCR followed. TCRdb re-analysed the multiplex PCR reads in MiXCR, keeping a single row per CDR3 protein. The sample has more than 1,000,000 distinct CDR3 sequences, around a third seen once; the top ten hold around 10%. Sequences were obtained from peripheral blood or thyroid tissue (not recorded which). All receptors come from an adult man with Graves' hyperthyroidism.

The chain employs TRBV10-3 and TRBJ2-5; 11 bases match TRBD2. CDR3 length equals 17 residues. Looked up from germline, CDR1 is ENHRY and CDR2 is SYGVKD. J gave up 1 base and V 6 bases, and 10 bases lay outside the gene matches. This CDR3 is CAISEVASGGIQETQYF. DNA for the CDR3: TGTGCCATCAGCGAAGTGGCTAGCGGGGGGATCCAAGAGACCCAGTACTTC.

Comment on this clonotype: A much larger clone is a single base away; this may be a read error. This sequence joins TRBV29-1 and TRBJ2-5; a weak D match, TRBD1 (6 bases). CDR1 is SQVTM and CDR2 is ANQGSEA in the germline V gene. V lost 6 bases, J lost 7 bases, and 21 bases lay in between. There are 14 residues in the CDR3. Here the CDR3 reads CSVAVRGARGTQYF. The CDR3 nucleotides read TGCAGCGTGGCCGTCCGTGGGGCCAGGGGGACCCAGTACTTC.

This clonotype came up many times. This sequence joins TRBV7-9 and TRBJ1-6; D gene unclear. The CDR3 runs to 13 residues. Looked up from germline, CDR1 is SEHNR and CDR2 is FQNEAQ (reference sequence). V lost 0 bases and J 10 bases, leaving 7 bases between the germline ends. The CDR3 DNA sequence: TGTGCCAGCAGCTTAGCGGGTTGGTCACCCCTCCACTTT. Protein: CASSLAGWSPLHF.

This clonotype was recorded many times. This chain connects TRBV10-3 to TRBJ2-5, with D perhaps matching TRBD2 (5 bases). Trimming took 11 bases from V and 2 from J, leaving 18 bases between them. Germline CDR1 reads ENHRY; CDR2 reads SYGVKD. The CDR3 contains 14 residues. The CDR3 loop is CASSGALAQETQYF. Written as DNA, the CDR3 is TGTGCCTCTTCGGGCGCGCTAGCACAAGAGACCCAGTACTTC.

This clonotype was picked up a small number of times. This chain links TRBV6-6 with TRBJ2-6, with TRBD1 identical over 7 bases. Looked up from germline, CDR1 is MNHNY and CDR2 is SVGAGI (reference sequence). J was trimmed by 4 bases and V by 5 bases; bases with no gene match: 5. CDR3 length: 15 amino acids. The CDR3 loop reads CASSQPGQGANVLTF. The CDR3 DNA reads as TGTGCCAGCAGTCAGCCGGGACAGGGGGCCAACGTCCTGACTTTC.

CDR3 in amino acids: CASRSPGLTTGELFF. CDR3 sequence (DNA): TGCGCCAGCAGATCTCCGGGACTGACCACCGGGGAGCTGTTTTTT. The V and J genes are TRBV5-1 and TRBJ2-2, with D perhaps TRBD2 (6 bases). Between the trimmed V and J ends, which lost 5 bases and 4 bases, there was a span of 15 bases. Germline lookup yields CDR1 SGHRS and CDR2 YFSETQ. This CDR3 spans 15 amino acids. Using reference TRBV5-1 and TRBJ2-2 for the parts outside the CDR3, the full variable domain is KAGVTQTPRYLIKTRGQQVTLSCSPISGHRSVSWYQQTPGQGLQFLFEYFSETQRNKGNFPGRFSGRQFSNSRSEMNVSTLELGDSALYLCASRSPGLTTGELFFGEGSRLTVL.

This clonotype was detected once. The missing conserved phenylalanine or tryptophan at the end of this CDR3 makes a read error likely. This CDR3 is CSAAGAGGPIEQYL. CDR3 in DNA: TGCAGTGCGGCCGGGGCGGGAGGGCCCATCGAGCAGTACTTA. V usage is TRBV20-1 and J usage is TRBJ2-7, with 9 nucleotides matching TRBD2. Trimming took 6 bases from V and 6 from J; bases not matched to a gene: 12. CDR3 size: 14 residues. The germline CDR1 and CDR2 sequences are DFQATT and SNEGSKA (reference sequence).

The gene calls are TRBV5-4 and TRBJ2-7, with a tentative D call TRBD1 (6 bases). The CDR3 consists of 12 residues. Per germline, CDR1 SGHNT and CDR2 YYREEE (reference sequence). Trimming removed 4 bases from V and 11 bases from J, with 16 bases in between. CDR3 DNA: TGTGCCAGCAGCCAGGGGATTGGAGAGGAGTACTTC. Protein: CASSQGIGEEYF.

The chain employs TRBV29-1 and TRBJ1-2; perhaps TRBD1 as D (5 bases). Germline lookup yields CDR1 SQVTM and CDR2 ANQGSEA. The CDR3 consists of 13 residues. V was shortened by 4 bases and J by 6 bases, with 15 bases between the two germline ends. This CDR3 reads CSVARQGGDGYTF. The CDR3 nucleotides read TGCAGCGTTGCGAGGCAGGGAGGGGATGGCTACACCTTC.

The chain is built from TRBV9 and TRBJ2-7; D call uncertain. CDR3 size: 14 residues. Trimming took 4 bases from V and 2 from J, leaving 13 bases between them. Per the germline V gene, CDR1 is SGDLS and CDR2 is YYNGEE. The CDR3 loop is CASSQDNGAYEQYF. In DNA, the CDR3 is TGTGCCAGCAGCCAAGATAATGGAGCCTACGAGCAGTACTTC.

The CDR3 DNA sequence: TGTGCCAGCAGCCAAGCGTTTTCCGGGAACACTGAAGCTTTCTTT. Translated, it gives CASSQAFSGNTEAFF. The V call is TRBV4-2, the J call TRBJ1-1; no reliable D call. Germline V gene data show CDR1 as LGHNA and CDR2 as YNFKEQ. V shed 1 base and J shed 1 base, with 10 bases lying between them. This CDR3 spans 15 amino acids.

This clonotype was found a few times. The chain combines TRBV29-1 with TRBJ2-6, with TRBD1 as a possible D gene (5 bases). V lost 0 bases, J lost 2 bases, and 14 bases lay in between. Germline CDR1 and CDR2: SQVTM and ANQGSEA. The CDR3 length is 17 residues. The CDR3 nucleotides read TGCAGCGTTGAAGATGGAGCAGGGTCAACTGGGGCCAACGTCCTGACTTTC. Amino acids: CSVEDGAGSTGANVLTF.

This clonotype appeared many times. The chain carries TRBV25-1 and TRBJ2-5; no definite D call. V was cut by 3 bases and J by 5 bases, with 7 bases left in between. In germline, CDR1 is MGHDK, CDR2 SYGVNS. The CDR3 length is 12 residues. CDR3 residues: CASSDRLETQYF. CDR3 DNA: TGTGCCAGCAGTGATAGGTTGGAGACCCAGTACTTC.

This clonotype has just a few counts. The chain joins TRBV6-5 to TRBJ1-2; 7 nucleotides align to TRBD1. V dropped 5 bases and J dropped 8; count of bases not matched to a gene: 11. Germline V gene data show CDR1 as MNHEY and CDR2 as SVGAGI. The CDR3 runs to 14 residues. CDR3 in amino acids: CASSPRTGRIGYTF. The CDR3, as DNA: TGTGCCAGCAGTCCCAGGACAGGAAGGATCGGCTACACCTTC.